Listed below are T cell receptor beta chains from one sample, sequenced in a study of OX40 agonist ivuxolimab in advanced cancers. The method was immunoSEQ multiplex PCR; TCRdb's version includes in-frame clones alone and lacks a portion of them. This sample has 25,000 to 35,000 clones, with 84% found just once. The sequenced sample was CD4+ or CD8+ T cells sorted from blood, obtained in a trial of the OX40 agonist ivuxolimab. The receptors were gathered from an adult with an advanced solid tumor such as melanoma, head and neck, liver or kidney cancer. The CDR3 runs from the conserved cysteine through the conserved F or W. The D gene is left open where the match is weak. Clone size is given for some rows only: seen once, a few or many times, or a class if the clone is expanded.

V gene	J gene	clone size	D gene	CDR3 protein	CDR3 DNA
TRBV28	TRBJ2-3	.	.	CASSARGRVPDTQYF	TGTGCCAGCAGTGCCCGGGGCAGGGTTCCAGATACGCAGTATTTT
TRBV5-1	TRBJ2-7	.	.	CASSLIGQTYEQYF	TGCGCCAGCAGCTTGATCGGCCAGACCTACGAGCAGTACTTC
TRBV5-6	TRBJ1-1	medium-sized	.	CASSLGFGAMNTEAFF	TGTGCCAGCAGCTTAGGATTCGGGGCCATGAACACTGAAGCTTTCTTT
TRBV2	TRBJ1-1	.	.	CASSQQGSSGTEAFF	TGTGCCAGCAGCCAACAGGGATCTTCGGGGACTGAAGCTTTCTTT
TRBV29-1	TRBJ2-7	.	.	CSILRETYEQYF	TGCAGCATCCTTAGGGAGACCTACGAGCAGTACTTC
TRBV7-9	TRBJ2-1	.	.	CASSPLGRPYNEQFF	TGTGCCAGCAGCCCGCTGGGAAGGCCGTACAATGAGCAGTTCTTC
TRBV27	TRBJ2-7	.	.	CASSLTIGGNYEQYF	TGTGCCAGCAGTTTGACCATCGGTGGCAACTACGAGCAGTACTTC
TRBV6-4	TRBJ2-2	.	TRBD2	CASTGTSGDTGELFF	TGTGCCAGCACCGGGACTAGCGGGGACACCGGGGAGCTGTTTTTT
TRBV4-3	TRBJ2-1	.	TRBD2	CASSQDPHGTSGYEQFF	TGCGCCAGCAGCCAAGATCCGCACGGGACTAGCGGCTATGAGCAGTTCTTC
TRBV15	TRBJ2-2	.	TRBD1	CATSRLQGVGTGELFF	TGTGCCACCAGCAGGTTACAGGGGGTAGGGACCGGGGAGCTGTTTTTT
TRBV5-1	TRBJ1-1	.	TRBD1	CASSLAGTGEAFF	TGCGCCAGCAGCTTGGCCGGGACAGGGGAAGCTTTCTTT
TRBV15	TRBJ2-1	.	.	CATSRDTGAGSYNEQFF	TGTGCCACCAGCAGAGACACGGGGGCAGGGTCCTACAATGAGCAGTTCTTC
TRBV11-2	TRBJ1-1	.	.	CASSLGQQIEAFF	TGTGCCAGCAGCTTAGGGCAACAGATTGAAGCTTTCTTT
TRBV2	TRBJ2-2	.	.	CASSYTGELFF	TGTGCCAGCAGCTACACCGGGGAGCTGTTTTTT
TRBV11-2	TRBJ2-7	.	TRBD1	CASSLVGAGTGEEQYF	TGTGCCAGCAGCTTAGTAGGGGCCGGGACAGGGGAAGAGCAGTACTTC
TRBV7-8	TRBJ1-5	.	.	CASSLDSQYSNQPQHF	TGTGCCAGCAGCTTAGACAGTCAGTATAGCAATCAGCCCCAGCATTTT
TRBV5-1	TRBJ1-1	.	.	CASSSGGGTEAFF	TGCGCCAGCAGCTCGGGAGGTGGCACTGAAGCTTTCTTT
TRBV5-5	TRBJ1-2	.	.	CASSLEQGREDYGYTF	TGTGCCAGCAGCTTGGAACAGGGTAGGGAGGACTATGGCTACACCTTC
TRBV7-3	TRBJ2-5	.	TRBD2	CASSSGLAGLSFQETQYF	TGTGCCAGCAGCTCGGGACTAGCGGGGCTGTCATTCCAAGAGACCCAGTACTTC
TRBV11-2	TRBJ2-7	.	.	CASSLVGNEQYF	TGTGCCAGCAGCTTAGTAGGGAACGAGCAGTACTTC
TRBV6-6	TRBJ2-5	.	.	CASSNQQGIQETQYF	TGTGCCAGCAGTAACCAACAGGGAATTCAAGAGACCCAGTACTTC
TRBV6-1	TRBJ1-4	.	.	CASSEFFRGGDEKLFF	TGTGCCAGCAGTGAATTTTTCCGAGGGGGAGATGAAAAACTGTTTTTT
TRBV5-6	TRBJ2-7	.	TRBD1	CASSAGTGISHEQYF	TGTGCCAGCAGCGCCGGGACAGGGATCTCCCACGAGCAGTACTTC
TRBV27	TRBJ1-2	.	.	CASSLSETGNFYGYTF	TGTGCCAGCAGTTTATCTGAGACAGGAAATTTCTATGGCTACACCTTC
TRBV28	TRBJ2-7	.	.	CASSFPQALYEQYF	TGTGCCAGCAGTTTTCCGCAGGCCCTCTACGAGCAGTACTTC
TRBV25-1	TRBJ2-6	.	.	CASSPDNSGANVLTF	TGTGCCAGCAGTCCAGATAATTCTGGGGCCAACGTCCTGACTTTC
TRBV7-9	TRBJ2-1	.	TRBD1	CASSVLTGGLHNEQFF	TGTGCCAGCAGCGTCCTAACAGGGGGCCTACACAATGAGCAGTTCTTC
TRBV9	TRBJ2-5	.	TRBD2	CASSSPGGAGGPQETQYF	TGTGCCAGCAGCTCGCCTGGGGGAGCGGGAGGGCCCCAAGAGACCCAGTACTTC
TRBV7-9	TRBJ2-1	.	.	CASTSGRDEQFF	TGTGCCAGCACCTCGGGGCGGGATGAGCAGTTCTTC
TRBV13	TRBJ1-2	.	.	CASSLVGWGPHYGYTF	TGTGCCAGCAGCTTAGTGGGCTGGGGACCCCACTATGGCTACACCTTC
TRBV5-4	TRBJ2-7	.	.	CASSLLEGTSLPPYEQYF	TGTGCCAGCAGCTTGTTAGAGGGAACGAGCCTCCCCCCCTACGAGCAGTACTTC
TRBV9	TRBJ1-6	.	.	CASSSGTPNSPLHF	TGTGCCAGCAGCTCCGGGACCCCTAATTCACCCCTCCACTTT
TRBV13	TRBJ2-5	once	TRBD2	CASSRSGGYQETQYF	TGTGCCAGCAGCCGTAGCGGGGGGTACCAAGAGACCCAGTACTTC
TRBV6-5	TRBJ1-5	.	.	CASSLGQYNQPQHF	TGTGCCAGCAGTCTAGGACAGTATAATCAGCCCCAGCATTTT
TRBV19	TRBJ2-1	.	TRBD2	CASSMWEGSNEQFF	TGTGCCAGTAGTATGTGGGAGGGGTCCAATGAGCAGTTCTTC
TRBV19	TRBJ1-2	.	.	CASSMWSIDGYTF	TGTGCCAGTAGTATGTGGAGTATTGATGGCTACACCTTC
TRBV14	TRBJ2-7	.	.	CASSATPLSSYEQYF	TGTGCCAGCAGCGCGACACCTCTGAGCTCCTACGAGCAGTACTTC
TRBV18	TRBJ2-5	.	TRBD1	CASFTGGETQYF	TGTGCCAGCTTTACAGGGGGCGAGACCCAGTACTTC
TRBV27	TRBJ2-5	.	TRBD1	CASSLGQGGETQYF	TGTGCCAGCAGTTTAGGACAGGGCGGGGAGACCCAGTACTTC
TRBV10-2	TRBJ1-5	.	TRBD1	CASSAGTGGPNQPQHF	TGCGCCAGCAGCGCCGGGACAGGGGGCCCCAATCAGCCCCAGCATTTT
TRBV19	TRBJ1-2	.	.	CASSGGFFYGYTF	TGTGCCAGTAGTGGGGGATTCTTCTATGGCTACACCTTC
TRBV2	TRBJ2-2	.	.	CASSEYRTDGELFF	TGTGCCAGCAGTGAATATCGGACAGACGGGGAGCTGTTTTTT
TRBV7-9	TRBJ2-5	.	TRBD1	CASSPGTDQETQYF	TGTGCCAGCAGCCCGGGGACAGACCAAGAGACCCAGTACTTC
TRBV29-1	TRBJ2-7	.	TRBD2	CSVDSPAGPSYEQYF	TGCAGCGTTGACTCCCCAGCGGGACCCTCCTACGAGCAGTACTTC
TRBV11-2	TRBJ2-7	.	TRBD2	CASSPAVVPLAESYEQYF	TGTGCCAGCAGCCCCGCGGTGGTCCCACTAGCGGAGTCCTACGAGCAGTACTTC
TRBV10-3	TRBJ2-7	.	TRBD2	CAIRQGLAGGPTDEQYF	TGTGCCATCAGACAGGGACTAGCGGGAGGGCCTACCGACGAGCAGTACTTC
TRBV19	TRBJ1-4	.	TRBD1	CASSPGTGGNEKLFF	TGTGCCAGTAGTCCCGGGACAGGCGGAAACGAAAAACTGTTTTTT
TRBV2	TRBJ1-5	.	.	CASSSTVSNQPQHF	TGTGCCAGCAGTTCCACAGTTAGCAATCAGCCCCAGCATTTT
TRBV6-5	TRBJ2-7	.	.	CASSGRVSYEQYF	TGTGCCAGCTCGGGCAGGGTGTCCTACGAGCAGTACTTC
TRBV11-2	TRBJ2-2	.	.	CASSLGIYANTGELFF	TGTGCCAGCAGCTTAGGGATATACGCGAACACCGGGGAGCTGTTTTTT
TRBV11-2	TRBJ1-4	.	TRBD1	CASSPRTGGYVEEKLFF	TGTGCCAGCAGCCCGCGGACAGGGGGCTATGTGGAAGAAAAACTGTTTTTT
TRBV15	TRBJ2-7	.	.	CATSPYQGNEQYF	TGTGCCACCAGCCCATACCAGGGGAACGAGCAGTACTTC
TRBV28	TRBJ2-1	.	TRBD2	CASSRRGGSAYVEQFF	TGTGCCAGCAGCCGCCGGGGCGGGAGTGCATATGTTGAGCAGTTCTTC
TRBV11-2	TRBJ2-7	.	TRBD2	CASSSPGGRSYEQYF	TGTGCCAGCAGCTCACCGGGGGGGCGGTCCTACGAGCAGTACTTC
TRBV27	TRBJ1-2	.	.	CASSKGPMRGGYTF	TGTGCCAGCAGTAAGGGCCCGATGAGGGGCGGCTACACCTTC